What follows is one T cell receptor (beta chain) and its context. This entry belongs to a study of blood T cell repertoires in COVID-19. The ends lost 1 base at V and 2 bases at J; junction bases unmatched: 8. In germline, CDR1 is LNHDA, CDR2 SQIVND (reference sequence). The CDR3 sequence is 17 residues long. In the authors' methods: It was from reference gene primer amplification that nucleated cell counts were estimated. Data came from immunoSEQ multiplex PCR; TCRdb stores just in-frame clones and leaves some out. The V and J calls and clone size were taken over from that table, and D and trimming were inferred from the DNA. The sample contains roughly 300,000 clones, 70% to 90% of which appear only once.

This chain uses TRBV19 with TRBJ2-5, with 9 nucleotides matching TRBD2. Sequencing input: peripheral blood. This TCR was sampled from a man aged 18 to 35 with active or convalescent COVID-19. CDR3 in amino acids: CASSIAFGLALQETQYF. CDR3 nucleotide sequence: TGTGCCAGTAGTATAGCCTTTGGACTAGCGTTACAAGAGACCCAGTACTTC.